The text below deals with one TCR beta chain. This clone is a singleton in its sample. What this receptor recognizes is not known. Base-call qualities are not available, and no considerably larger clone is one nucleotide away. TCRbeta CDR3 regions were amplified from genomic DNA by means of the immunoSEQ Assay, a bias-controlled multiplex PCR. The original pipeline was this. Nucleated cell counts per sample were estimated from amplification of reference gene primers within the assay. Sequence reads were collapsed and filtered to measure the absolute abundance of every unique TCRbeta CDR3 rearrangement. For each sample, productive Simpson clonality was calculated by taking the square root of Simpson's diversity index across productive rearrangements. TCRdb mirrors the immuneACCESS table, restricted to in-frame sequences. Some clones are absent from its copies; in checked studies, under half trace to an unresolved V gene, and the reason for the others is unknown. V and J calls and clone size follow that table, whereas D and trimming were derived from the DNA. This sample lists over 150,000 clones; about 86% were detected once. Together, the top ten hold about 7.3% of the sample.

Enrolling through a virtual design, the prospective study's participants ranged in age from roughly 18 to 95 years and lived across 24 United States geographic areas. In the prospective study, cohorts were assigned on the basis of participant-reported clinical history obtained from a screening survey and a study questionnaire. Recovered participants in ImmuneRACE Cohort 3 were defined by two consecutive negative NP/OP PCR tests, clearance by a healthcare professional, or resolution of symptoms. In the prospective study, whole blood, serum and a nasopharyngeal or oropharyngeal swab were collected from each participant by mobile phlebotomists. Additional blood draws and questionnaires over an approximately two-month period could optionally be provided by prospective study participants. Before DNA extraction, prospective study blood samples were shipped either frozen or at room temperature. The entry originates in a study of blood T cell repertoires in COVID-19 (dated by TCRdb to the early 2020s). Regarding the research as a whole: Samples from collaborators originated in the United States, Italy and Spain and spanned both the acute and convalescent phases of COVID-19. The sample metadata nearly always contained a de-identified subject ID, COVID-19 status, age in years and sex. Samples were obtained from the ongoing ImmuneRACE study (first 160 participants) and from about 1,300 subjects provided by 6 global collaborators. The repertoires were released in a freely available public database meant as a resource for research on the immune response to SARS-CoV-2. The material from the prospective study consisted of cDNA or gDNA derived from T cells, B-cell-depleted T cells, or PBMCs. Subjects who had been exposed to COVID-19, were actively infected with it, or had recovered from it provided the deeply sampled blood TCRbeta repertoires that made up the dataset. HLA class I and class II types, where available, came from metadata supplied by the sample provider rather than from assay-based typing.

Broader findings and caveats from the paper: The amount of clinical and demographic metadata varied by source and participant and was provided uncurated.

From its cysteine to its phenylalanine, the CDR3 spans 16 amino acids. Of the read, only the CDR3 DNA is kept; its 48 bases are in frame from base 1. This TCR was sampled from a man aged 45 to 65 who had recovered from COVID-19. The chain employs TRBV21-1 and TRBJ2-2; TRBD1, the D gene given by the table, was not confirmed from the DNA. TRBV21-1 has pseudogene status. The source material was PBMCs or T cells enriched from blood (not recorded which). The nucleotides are TGTGCCAGCAGCAAAGCGACAGGGGGATATACCGGGGAGCTGTTTTTT. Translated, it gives CASSKATGGYTGELFF.